The sample holds a few counts of the clone carrying this T cell receptor beta chain. Its cognate antigen is unknown. This specimen comes from a study of T cell repertoires in cytomegalovirus infection. Study as a whole: Evidence of both CMV infection and a matching HLA type came from public TCR beta signatures.

The germline V gene encodes CDR1 MDHEN and CDR2 SYDVKM. This CDR3 has 13 residues. The V gene lost 6 bases and the J gene lost 4 bases, with 9 bases spanning the gap. TCRdb processed the reads anew with MiXCR; each CDR3 protein has one entry. The sample yields about 310,000 distinct CDR3 sequences, 20% to 30% seen once. Findings and caveats of the study: Frequencies of public TCR beta families were cumulated, and this identified carriers of CMV plus the relevant HLA.

The sample in question was cultured PBMCs, obtained from culture after CMV antigen stimulation. The gene calls are TRBV28 and TRBJ1-4, with D maybe TRBD1 (5 bases). The TCR was taken from a human donor in good health (CMV status not recorded). Some clones in this sample may be carry-over from other donors' samples. CDR3 in DNA: TGTGCCAGCAGGAGACAGAGTAATGAAAAACTGTTTTTT. The encoded protein is CASRRQSNEKLFF.